This TCR beta chain was obtained from a study of Graves' ophthalmopathy and Graves' hyperthyroidism. For repertoire sequencing, the TCR beta CDR3 regions were amplified from RNA transcripts. Second-round multiplex PCR came after a first-round RT-PCR that employed HTBI primers. TCRdb re-called the multiplex PCR reads through MiXCR, storing one row per CDR3 protein. The sample contains roughly 600,000 distinct CDR3 sequences, under 40% of which appear only once. Overall study findings and caveats: From stable hyperthyroidism, ophthalmopathy was separated by a 13-signature model with approximately 90% sensitivity and roughly 81% specificity.

Excluded: other autoimmune disease, uncontrolled infection, pregnancy or lactation. The authors diagnosed from clinical symptoms, serum thyroxine, TRAb, thyroid ultrasound and orbital computed tomography. In the case of this clonotype: What it binds is not known. The junction shows a germline mismatch at one end, possibly a read error.

This CDR3 has 13 residues. Germline CDR1 is SGHRS and CDR2 is YFSETQ. The V call is TRBV5-1, the J call TRBJ2-5; the D gene is possibly TRBD1 (5 bases). The specimen sequenced was peripheral blood or thyroid tissue (not recorded which). This TCR was sampled from an adult man with Graves' hyperthyroidism. CDR3 bases: TGCGCCACCAGCAGGGTAGGCCAAGAGACCCAGTACTTC. As protein: CATSRVGQETQYF. Based on the CDR3 plus reference TRBV5-1 and TRBJ2-5, the full variable domain is KAGVTQTPRYLIKTRGQQVTLSCSPISGHRSVSWYQQTPGQGLQFLFEYFSETQRNKGNFPGRFSGRQFSNSRSEMNVSTLELGDSALYLCATSRVGQETQYFGPGTRLLVL.